The clone carrying this T cell receptor (beta chain) came up a few times. Its specificity is unknown. Researchers made TCR cDNA using 5'RACE template switching, and this step added a universal primer site and UMIs. One entry per CDR3 protein, called by TCRdb with MiXCR from the 5' RACE reads. The sample holds under 400,000 distinct CDR3 sequences; around 12% are singletons and the top ten take 3.2%. The source of the sample is a study of T cells after yellow fever vaccination. Study overall: Libraries from low-cell-number fractions were prepared with the SMART-Seq v4 Ultra Low Input RNA kit.

The CDR3 extends over 16 amino acids. V dropped 3 bases and J dropped 0 bases, with 11 bases sitting between them. Germline CDR1 and CDR2: MNHEY and SVGAGI. General study points: Clonotype sharing between CD4 and CD8 compartments was small. Post-booster reappearance was seen for most primary-vaccination clones (about 96% CD4, about 88% CD8).

The origin of this receptor is a man aged 18-30 years who received the YFV17D yellow fever vaccine. Material: CD4+ T cells sorted from PBMCs, obtained 15 days after the yellow fever booster vaccination. V is TRBV6-5 and J is TRBJ2-2; D remains unclear. Written as DNA, the CDR3 is TGTGCCAGCAGTTATCCATATAACGCGAACACCGGGGAGCTGTTTTTT. It yields the protein CASSYPYNANTGELFF.